The 29 T cell receptor beta chains listed next were all sequenced from one sample in a study of glioma-infiltrating T cells after dendritic cell vaccination. Clones were sequenced by immunoSEQ multiplex PCR, and TCRdb holds only the in-frame ones, with some missing. The sample records 80,000 to 95,000 clones, 85% being singletons. As for time point: after dendritic cell vaccination, including at tumor progression/relapse. The sample in question was blood, obtained after dendritic cell vaccination. The receptors derive from a human donor with glioblastoma.

This clone appeared a single time. V usage is TRBV11-2 and J usage is TRBJ2-7; maybe TRBD1 (5 bases). Trimming pared 3 bases from V and 2 bases from J, leaving 14 bases between. Germline CDR1 is SGHAT and CDR2 is FQNNGV. CDR3 size: 15 residues. CDR3 sequence reads: CASSLEQGGTYEQYF. CDR3 nucleotides: TGTGCCAGCAGCTTGGAGCAGGGCGGAACCTACGAGCAGTACTTC.

The rearrangement joins TRBV30 to TRBJ1-5; 11 positions agree with TRBD1. With 5 bases clipped from V and 8 bases from J, the junction kept 5 bases outside the gene matches. CDR3 length equals 13 residues. Germline CDR1 reads GTSNPN; CDR2 reads SVGIG (reference sequence). The CDR3 is CAWGQGAEKPQHF. CDR3 DNA: TGTGCCTGGGGACAGGGGGCCGAGAAGCCCCAGCATTTT. Variable domain in full (rest from reference TRBV30 and TRBJ1-5): SQTIHQWPATLVQPVGSPLSLECTVEGTSNPNLYWYRQAAGRGLQLLFYSVGIGQISSEVPQNLSASRPQDRQFILSSKKLLLSDSGFYLCAWGQGAEKPQHFGDGTRLSIL.

This clone was seen only once. This chain links TRBV2 with TRBJ1-1, with a weak D call TRBD1 (5 bases). CDR3 size: 11 residues. Trimming took off 8 bases at V and 4 bases at J, with 8 bases between the two ends. Germline assignment: CDR1 SNHLY and CDR2 FYNNEI. This CDR3 is CASGGVTEAFF. Here the CDR3 DNA reads TGTGCCAGCGGGGGGGTCACTGAAGCTTTCTTT. The whole variable domain, remainder taken from reference TRBV2 and TRBJ1-1, is EPEVTQTPSHQVTQMGQEVILRCVPISNHLYFYWYRQILGQKVEFLVSFYNNEISEKSEIFDDQFSVERPDGSNFTLKIRSTKLEDSAMYFCASGGVTEAFFGQGTRLTVV.

The gene calls are TRBV9 and TRBJ2-3, with TRBD2 matching 16 bases. The CDR3 length is 16 residues. CDR1 and CDR2 (germline): SGDLS, YYNGEE. Germline trimming cut 2 bases from V and 5 bases from J; bases unmatched to any gene: 2. CDR3 region: CASSVGLAGGEDTQYF. As DNA, the CDR3 is TGTGCCAGCAGCGTGGGACTAGCGGGAGGGGAAGATACGCAGTATTTT.

This clone was seen a single time. The rearrangement links TRBV7-8 to TRBJ2-2, with a possible D match to TRBD1 (5 bases). CDR3 size: 17 residues. The germline CDR1 and CDR2 sequences are SGHVS and FQNEAQ. With 0 bases removed from V and 1 base from J, the gap between germline ends came to 12 bases. The CDR3 region has the DNA TGTGCCAGCAGCTTAGCGCGAGGCAGGGAGAACACCGGGGAGCTGTTTTTT. Translated: CASSLARGRENTGELFF.

J is TRBJ2-1 and V is TRBV12-5; 8 bases line up with TRBD2. With 6 bases clipped from V and 8 bases from J, the junction kept 9 bases outside the gene matches. The CDR3 totals 14 residues. Looked up from germline, CDR1 is LGHNT and CDR2 is FRNRAP. The CDR3 bases are TGTGCTAGTGGCCCGGGACTAGGGGCTTATGAGCAGTTCTTC. Protein: CASGPGLGAYEQFF.

CDR3 loop: CASSVEVSGAYEQYF. Here the CDR3 DNA reads TGTGCCAGCAGCGTAGAGGTTAGCGGGGCCTACGAGCAGTACTTC. The gene calls are TRBV9 and TRBJ2-7; TRBD2 agrees at 8 bases. V gave up 0 bases and J gave up 2 bases; unmatched junction bases: 4. The CDR3 length is 15 residues. CDR1 is SGDLS, CDR2 YYNGEE, per germline.

V gene TRBV5-1 combines with J gene TRBJ1-1; TRBD1 might be the D (6 bases). The CDR3 is 16 residues long. From germline, CDR1 is SGHRS and CDR2 YFSETQ. V dropped 3 bases and J dropped 1 base, with 16 bases sitting between them. Here the CDR3 DNA reads TGCGCCAGCAGCTCGCGGACCTCGGGACAGAACACTGAAGCTTTCTTT. This sequence encodes CASSSRTSGQNTEAFF.

This rearrangement joins TRBV6-5 to TRBJ2-1; D call uncertain. The V and J ends lost 4 bases and 9 bases respectively, with 16 bases between them. In germline, CDR1 is MNHEY, CDR2 SVGAGI. The CDR3 contains 14 residues. Here the CDR3 reads CASSSTLRPGEQFF. DNA of the CDR3: TGTGCCAGCAGTTCCACACTCCGGCCGGGTGAGCAGTTCTTC.

J is TRBJ1-1 and V is TRBV7-7, with D hard to call. Germline V gene data show CDR1 as SSHAT and CDR2 as FNYEAQ (reference sequence). The V gene lost 2 bases and the J gene lost 1 base, with 5 bases spanning the gap. There are 13 residues in the CDR3. In DNA, the CDR3 is TGTGCCAGCAGCTTACTCCCGAACACTGAAGCTTTCTTT. As protein: CASSLLPNTEAFF.

V usage is TRBV5-6 and J usage is TRBJ2-1, with D perhaps matching TRBD1 (6 bases). CDR3 size: 17 residues. Per the germline V gene, CDR1 is SGHDT and CDR2 is YYEEEE. V was cut by 0 bases and J by 0 bases, with 13 bases left in between. The chain's CDR3 is CASSLGGGRGSYNEQFF. CDR3 sequence (DNA): TGTGCCAGCAGCTTGGGTGGGGGCAGGGGCTCCTACAATGAGCAGTTCTTC.

Of note for this clone: Other DNA sequences in this specimen translate into the identical CDR3. The genes are TRBV9 and TRBJ1-2; no clear D. Trimming took 0 bases from V and 3 from J, leaving 6 bases between them. This CDR3 is 13 amino acids long. CDR1 SGDLS and CDR2 YYNGEE come from the germline V gene. CDR3 nucleotides: TGTGCCAGCAGCGTAGGCGGGGACTATGGCTACACCTTC. The encoded protein is CASSVGGDYGYTF.

This clone was seen once. The J gene is TRBJ1-1, the V gene TRBV6-6; D is possibly TRBD1 (6 bases). The V gene lost 5 bases and the J gene lost 8 bases, with 9 bases spanning the gap. CDR1 is MNHNY, CDR2 SVGAGI, per germline (reference sequence). The CDR3 extends over 11 amino acids. CDR3 DNA sequence: TGTGCCAGCAGTCCCGGGACAGAAGCTTTCTTT. Its translation is CASSPGTEAFF.

This clone turned up a few times. This chain joins TRBV10-3 and TRBJ1-4; D unresolved. Germline V CDR1 and CDR2: ENHRY, SYGVKD. V lost 5 bases and J lost 5, with 9 bases in between. The length of the CDR3 is 13 residues. As DNA, the CDR3 is TGTGCCATCAGTTGGGCCTCGAATGAAAAACTGTTTTTT. As protein: CAISWASNEKLFF.

The chain is built from TRBV19 and TRBJ2-7; D possibly corresponds to TRBD2 (6 bases). Germline lookup yields CDR1 LNHDA and CDR2 SQIVND (reference sequence). There are 15 residues in the CDR3. Trimming took off 3 bases at V and 3 bases at J, with 15 bases between the two ends. CDR3 bases: TGTGCCAGTAGTATCCAACTAGCTACGATCTACGAGCAGTACTTC. It is translated as CASSIQLATIYEQYF.

This chain uses TRBV6-6 with TRBJ1-5; D unclear. The CDR3 totals 13 residues. Germline V gene lookup returns CDR1 MNHNY and CDR2 SVGAGI (reference sequence). V was trimmed by 8 bases and J by 6 bases, leaving 14 bases between them. The CDR3 DNA follows: TGTGCCAGCGGAACCTCCGGGGTTCAGCCCCAGCATTTT. It specifies CASGTSGVQPQHF.

This chain connects TRBV6-5 to TRBJ1-5; possible D gene TRBD1, 6 bases. The germline V gene encodes CDR1 MNHEY and CDR2 SVGAGI. The CDR3 runs to 16 residues. V was clipped by 0 bases and J by 1 base, with 10 bases between them. The CDR3 spells CASSYSAGASNQPQHF. CDR3 bases: TGTGCCAGCAGTTACTCGGCGGGGGCAAGCAATCAGCCCCAGCATTTT.

This chain connects TRBV7-9 to TRBJ1-2; 12 positions agree with TRBD1. Germline trimming cut 3 bases from V and 7 bases from J; bases unmatched to any gene: 3. This CDR3 region has 14 residues. Germline CDR1 reads SEHNR; CDR2 reads FQNEAQ (reference sequence). The CDR3 region is CASSLGQGAFGYTF. The CDR3 DNA is TGTGCCAGCAGCTTGGGACAGGGGGCTTTTGGCTACACCTTC. Full variable domain (remainder filled in from reference TRBV7-9 and TRBJ1-2): DTGVSQNPRHKITKRGQNVTFRCDPISEHNRLYWYRQTLGQGPEFLTYFQNEAQLEKSRLLSDRFSAERPKGSFSTLEIQRTEQGDSAMYLCASSLGQGAFGYTFGSGTRLTVV.

CDR3 region: CASSQVRAGGPYNEQFF. As DNA, the CDR3 is TGCGCCAGCAGCCAAGTAAGAGCGGGGGGGCCCTACAATGAGCAGTTCTTC. The chain is built from TRBV4-1 and TRBJ2-1; TRBD2 agrees at 10 bases. After removal of 1 base from V and 2 bases from J, the junction contained 5 bases not matched to a gene. This CDR3 has 17 amino acids. Per germline, CDR1 MGHRA and CDR2 YSYEKL.

This chain uses TRBV15 with TRBJ1-2; D unresolved. The CDR3 is 15 amino acids. Per germline, CDR1 LNHNV and CDR2 YYDKDF (reference sequence). V was clipped by 5 bases and J by 6 bases, with 19 bases between them. This CDR3 is CATSHPNQPGNGYTF. Written as DNA, the CDR3 is TGTGCCACCAGCCATCCAAACCAACCGGGAAATGGCTACACCTTC.

The rearrangement uses TRBV7-6 and TRBJ2-5; D is possibly TRBD2 (6 bases). The end of the DNA aligns better with TRBJ2-7, so the J call may be wrong. Per the germline V gene, CDR1 is SGHVS and CDR2 is FNYEAQ. The CDR3 length is 13 residues. As DNA, the CDR3 is TGTGCCAGCAGCCCGGGGGTCGAGCGCGAGCAGTACTTC. It yields the protein CASSPGVEREQYF.

This sequence joins TRBV7-9 and TRBJ2-1; D is possibly TRBD2 (6 bases). V lost 5 bases to trimming and J lost 8 bases, with 19 bases between them. Germline loops: CDR1 SEHNR, CDR2 FQNEAQ (reference sequence). This CDR3 comprises 15 residues. The CDR3 loop reads CASSHTGVTDDEQFF. CDR3 in DNA: TGTGCCAGCAGCCATACGGGGGTGACGGACGATGAGCAGTTCTTC.

The V and J genes are TRBV27 and TRBJ1-2; TRBD1 matches at 8 bases. The CDR3 length is 14 residues. Germline-derived CDR1 and CDR2 are MNHEY and SMNVEV (reference sequence). V gave up 5 bases and J gave up 3 bases; unmatched junction bases: 5. CDR3 bases: TGTGCCAGCAGTGGCCGGACAGGGTACTATGGCTACACCTTC. Translation gives CASSGRTGYYGYTF.

J is TRBJ2-7 and V is TRBV7-6; TRBD1 agrees at 7 bases. The CDR3 runs 14 residues. Unmatched junction bases numbered 7, after V lost 2 bases and J lost 6 bases. Germline CDR1 is SGHVS and CDR2 is FNYEAQ. The CDR3 DNA sequence: TGTGCCAGCAGCTTATCCGACAGGGCAGGCGAGCAGTACTTC. Protein sequence: CASSLSDRAGEQYF.

The chain couples TRBV28 to TRBJ2-1, with 9 bases that match TRBD2. The germline gives CDR1 MDHEN, CDR2 SYDVKM. The CDR3 sequence is 15 residues long. V lost 7 bases and J lost 10; bases outside the gene matches: 14. The CDR3 here is CASTPWGLALEEQFF. The CDR3 DNA follows: TGTGCCAGCACCCCTTGGGGACTAGCCCTCGAGGAGCAGTTCTTC. The variable domain in full, with the rest retrieved from reference TRBV28 and TRBJ2-1, is DVKVTQSSRYLVKRTGEKVFLECVQDMDHENMFWYRQDPGLGLRLIYFSYDVKMKEKGDIPEGYSVSREKKERFSLILESASTNQTSMYLCASTPWGLALEEQFFGPGTRLTVL.

Only one count was recorded for this clone. The rearrangement joins TRBV15 to TRBJ1-5; the match to TRBD1 covers 11 bases. The CDR3 has 15 residues. The V gene end was trimmed by 3 bases and the J gene end by 6 bases; junction bases not matched to a gene: 4. The germline V gene has CDR1 LNHNV and CDR2 YYDKDF (reference sequence). The CDR3 DNA reads as TGTGCCACCAGCAGGGACAGGGGGCGATCTCAGCCCCAGCATTTT. It codes for CATSRDRGRSQPQHF.

This clone was seen more than once but under ten times. V usage is TRBV5-1 and J usage is TRBJ1-3; D remains unclear. The germline CDR1 and CDR2 sequences are SGHRS and YFSETQ. V was pared by 0 bases and J by 8 bases, with 15 bases between. CDR3 size: 15 residues. CDR3: CASSLAGIEGDTIYF. The CDR3 DNA follows: TGCGCCAGCAGCTTGGCCGGGATTGAGGGAGACACCATATATTTT.

This sequence joins TRBV6-5 and TRBJ2-3, with D possibly TRBD1 on 7 matching bases. V dropped 2 bases and J dropped 6 bases, with 12 bases sitting between them. In germline, CDR1 is MNHEY, CDR2 SVGAGI. The CDR3 runs 14 residues. CDR3 protein: CASSYKPGGDTQYF. CDR3 nucleotides: TGTGCCAGCAGTTACAAACCAGGGGGGGATACGCAGTATTTT.

V and J are TRBV5-6 and TRBJ2-7, with 8 bases fitting TRBD2. The CDR3 spans 14 residues. With 4 bases clipped from V and 0 bases from J, the junction kept 3 bases outside the gene matches. Germline loops: CDR1 SGHDT, CDR2 YYEEEE. As DNA, the CDR3 is TGTGCCAGCAGCGGAGCGGGAGCCTCCTACGAGCAGTACTTC. It yields the protein CASSGAGASYEQYF.